These T cell receptor beta chains were read from a single sample in a study of identical twins. TCRdb re-derived calls from the 5' RACE reads in MiXCR, one entry per CDR3 protein. The data show 550,000 to 800,000 distinct CDR3 sequences, around 7.4% seen once. This sample was also put to use in a study of yellow fever vaccine responses in identical twins.

The specimen sequenced was PBMCs. These receptors originate from a woman aged 18 to 35 in good health. CDR3s include the opening cysteine and the closing phenylalanine or tryptophan. The D gene is left open where the match is weak. The size entry is marked missing in some rows and otherwise reads once, few, many or a size class.

size: .; D: .; V: TRBV9; J: TRBJ2-7; CDR3: CASSVGLASPEQYF; DNA: TGTGCCAGCAGCGTAGGGCTAGCAAGCCCCGAGCAGTACTTC
size: .; D: .; V: TRBV12-3/TRBV12-4; J: TRBJ2-1; CDR3: CASSSQLGSYNEQFF; DNA: TGTGCCAGCAGTTCCCAACTAGGGTCCTACAATGAGCAGTTCTTC
size: .; D: .; V: TRBV12-3/TRBV12-4; J: TRBJ2-2; CDR3: CASSLIVSGELFF; DNA: TGTGCCAGCAGTTTAATCGTCTCCGGGGAGCTGTTTTTT
size: .; D: .; V: TRBV29-1; J: TRBJ2-7; CDR3: CSVTPAGYEQYF; DNA: TGCAGCGTGACGCCCGCCGGGTACGAGCAGTACTTC
size: many; D: .; V: TRBV29-1; J: TRBJ2-1; CDR3: CSVAYDSYNEQFF; DNA: TGCAGCGTTGCCTACGACAGCTACAATGAGCAGTTCTTC
size: many; D: .; V: TRBV20-1; J: TRBJ1-2; CDR3: CSARPAENNYGYTF; DNA: TGCAGTGCTAGACCGGCAGAGAATAACTATGGCTACACCTTC
size: .; D: TRBD2; V: TRBV6-4; J: TRBJ2-1; CDR3: CASSDSGGGAGEQFF; DNA: TGTGCCAGCAGTGACTCGGGCGGGGGGGCTGGAGAGCAGTTCTTC
size: .; D: .; V: TRBV6-1; J: TRBJ2-7; CDR3: CASSAGRIGSEQYF; DNA: TGTGCCAGCAGTGCGGGACGAATAGGCTCCGAGCAGTACTTC
size: .; D: TRBD1; V: TRBV6-1; J: TRBJ2-7; CDR3: CASRLGAGTGYNEQYF; DNA: TGTGCCAGCAGACTAGGAGCCGGGACAGGGTACAACGAGCAGTACTTC
size: few; D: TRBD2; V: TRBV24-1; J: TRBJ2-5; CDR3: CAAGLAGEETQYF; DNA: TGTGCCGCGGGACTAGCGGGAGAAGAGACCCAGTACTTC
size: few; D: TRBD1; V: TRBV6-1; J: TRBJ2-1; CDR3: CASSSRDREGYEQFF; DNA: TGTGCCAGCAGTAGCCGGGACAGGGAGGGCTATGAGCAGTTCTTC
size: once; D: TRBD1; V: TRBV7-8; J: TRBJ2-7; CDR3: CASSLWRTGGLVGEQYF; DNA: TGTGCCAGCAGCTTATGGAGGACAGGGGGCTTGGTAGGCGAGCAGTACTTC
size: .; D: TRBD1; V: TRBV6-1; J: TRBJ2-7; CDR3: CASRGTGAGSYEQYF; DNA: TGTGCCAGCAGGGGGACAGGGGCGGGCTCCTACGAGCAGTACTTC
size: .; D: TRBD2; V: TRBV4-1; J: TRBJ2-1; CDR3: CASSQDGLAGYEQFF; DNA: TGCGCCAGCAGCCAAGATGGACTAGCGGGATATGAGCAGTTCTTC
size: .; D: TRBD2; V: TRBV7-2; J: TRBJ2-3; CDR3: CASSFPGGFTDTQYF; DNA: TGTGCCAGCAGCTTCCCGGGAGGGTTCACAGATACGCAGTATTTT
size: .; D: TRBD2; V: TRBV5-1; J: TRBJ2-3; CDR3: CASSLAHLAGDRTDTQYF; DNA: TGCGCCAGCAGCTTGGCCCATCTAGCGGGGGACCGCACAGATACGCAGTATTTT
size: .; D: .; V: TRBV7-9; J: TRBJ2-1; CDR3: CASSVRRVTYNEQFF; DNA: TGTGCCAGCAGCGTCCGTAGAGTAACTTACAATGAGCAGTTCTTC
size: many; D: TRBD1; V: TRBV5-1; J: TRBJ1-1; CDR3: CASSLGQGRPTEAFF; DNA: TGCGCCAGCAGCTTGGGACAGGGACGGCCCACTGAAGCTTTCTTT
size: .; D: .; V: TRBV18; J: TRBJ2-2; CDR3: CASSPPSFFGELFF; DNA: TGTGCCAGCTCACCACCCTCCTTCTTCGGGGAGCTGTTTTTT
size: few; D: TRBD1; V: TRBV7-6; J: TRBJ2-7; CDR3: CASSPDRGQGEQYF; DNA: TGTGCCAGCAGCCCGGACAGGGGGCAGGGCGAGCAGTACTTC
size: .; D: .; V: TRBV18; J: TRBJ2-3; CDR3: CASSPGGEVADTQYF; DNA: TGTGCCAGCTCACCAGGCGGCGAGGTGGCAGATACGCAGTATTTT
size: .; D: .; V: TRBV27; J: TRBJ1-6; CDR3: CASSPTMDTNSPLHF; DNA: TGTGCCAGCAGTCCAACCATGGACACTAATTCACCCCTCCACTTT
size: many; D: .; V: TRBV6-5; J: TRBJ2-1; CDR3: CASSYSGTGWTPNEQFF; DNA: TGTGCCAGCAGTTACTCGGGCACAGGGTGGACTCCCAATGAGCAGTTCTTC
size: few; D: .; V: TRBV20-1; J: TRBJ1-1; CDR3: CSARDPKRATEAFF; DNA: TGCAGTGCCCGGGACCCGAAACGGGCGACTGAAGCTTTCTTT
size: few; D: .; V: TRBV29-1; J: TRBJ2-5; CDR3: CSGTGPQETQYF; DNA: TGCAGCGGAACCGGGCCCCAAGAGACCCAGTACTTC
size: few; D: TRBD1; V: TRBV6-5; J: TRBJ2-1; CDR3: CASRLGATGGYNEQFF; DNA: TGTGCCAGCAGGTTAGGCGCGACAGGGGGCTACAATGAGCAGTTCTTC
size: few; D: TRBD2; V: TRBV12-3/TRBV12-4; J: TRBJ2-3; CDR3: CASTPRGLAGGSGTDTQYF; DNA: TGTGCCAGCACCCCCCGAGGGTTAGCGGGGGGGTCTGGCACAGATACGCAGTATTTT
size: few; D: .; V: TRBV6-1; J: TRBJ2-1; CDR3: CASSPGTRSYNEQFF; DNA: TGTGCCAGCAGTCCCGGGACTCGATCTTACAATGAGCAGTTCTTC
size: .; D: .; V: TRBV7-9; J: TRBJ1-1; CDR3: CASSLRDNQNTEAFF; DNA: TGTGCCAGCAGCCTCAGGGACAACCAGAACACTGAAGCTTTCTTT
size: many; D: TRBD2; V: TRBV27; J: TRBJ2-7; CDR3: CASSLGRGAYEQYF; DNA: TGTGCCAGCAGTTTGGGTCGGGGGGCCTACGAGCAGTACTTC
size: .; D: .; V: TRBV27; J: TRBJ2-3; CDR3: CASRPGTSSTDTQYF; DNA: TGTGCCAGCAGACCAGGGACTTCCAGCACAGATACGCAGTATTTT
size: few; D: .; V: TRBV20-1; J: TRBJ2-3; CDR3: CSARGLTDTQYF; DNA: TGCAGTGCTAGAGGTCTCACAGATACGCAGTATTTT
size: few; D: .; V: TRBV12-3/TRBV12-4; J: TRBJ1-2; CDR3: CASSTSTGTLSYGYTF; DNA: .
size: few; D: .; V: TRBV5-7; J: TRBJ2-1; CDR3: CAPNERLFDEQFF; DNA: TGTGCCCCTAACGAGCGGTTGTTCGATGAGCAGTTCTTC
size: .; D: .; V: TRBV20-1; J: TRBJ2-2; CDR3: CSAPPRGSTGELFF; DNA: TGCAGTGCGCCTCCCCGGGGATCAACCGGGGAGCTGTTTTTT
size: many; D: TRBD2; V: TRBV6-5; J: TRBJ2-3; CDR3: CASSYPSWAGGPTDTQYF; DNA: TGTGCCAGCAGTTACCCCTCGTGGGCGGGGGGGCCTACAGATACGCAGTATTTT
size: .; D: .; V: TRBV27; J: TRBJ2-7; CDR3: CASSLGGTTPEQYF; DNA: TGTGCCAGCAGTCTGGGCGGGACAACCCCGGAGCAGTACTTC
size: few; D: .; V: TRBV20-1; J: TRBJ2-7; CDR3: CSASDSDEYEQYF; DNA: TGCAGTGCCTCCGACAGCGATGAGTACGAGCAGTACTTC
size: .; D: TRBD2; V: TRBV3-1; J: TRBJ2-1; CDR3: CASSQDLAGAYNEQFF; DNA: TGTGCCAGCAGCCAAGACCTAGCGGGGGCCTACAATGAGCAGTTCTTC
size: .; D: .; V: TRBV12-3/TRBV12-4; J: TRBJ1-5; CDR3: CASSLNVVGVAAQHF; DNA: TGTGCCAGCAGTTTGAACGTCGTCGGTGTTGCGGCCCAGCATTTT
size: .; D: TRBD2; V: TRBV20-1; J: TRBJ2-1; CDR3: CSARPAGGPRNEQFF; DNA: TGCAGTGCTAGACCCGCGGGAGGGCCAAGGAATGAGCAGTTCTTC
size: many; D: .; V: TRBV5-6; J: TRBJ2-5; CDR3: CASSFFRGRLEETQYF; DNA: TGTGCCAGCAGCTTTTTCCGGGGGCGCTTGGAAGAGACCCAGTACTTC
size: many; D: TRBD2; V: TRBV19; J: TRBJ2-2; CDR3: CASSAGGRWNTNTGELFF; DNA: TGTGCCAGTAGTGCGGGGGGACGGTGGAATACGAACACCGGGGAGCTGTTTTTT